Listed here are 8 T cell receptor beta chains from one sample, sequenced in a study of shared clonotypes between healthy human individuals. The assay was immunoSEQ multiplex PCR, and TCRdb's table has in-frame clones only and misses some. The profile shows about 2 million clones, 95% of them singletons. The sample comprised naive CD4+ T cells sorted from blood. Sample subset: CD45RA+ positively selected. These receptor sequences come from a man aged 18 to 30 in good health.

This sequence joins TRBV18 and TRBJ1-2, with TRBD1 identical over 8 bases. This CDR3 is 16 amino acids long. The J segment lost 5 bases and the V segment lost 2 bases, leaving 10 bases of the junction unmatched. Germline-derived CDR1 and CDR2 are KGHSH and LQKENI. CDR3 sequence: CASSPVQGAQGYGYTF. CDR3 nucleotide sequence: TGTGCCAGCTCACCAGTTCAGGGGGCCCAGGGGTATGGCTACACCTTC.

The chain employs TRBV23-1 and TRBJ1-5, with D possibly being TRBD1 (5 bases). TRBV23-1 qualifies as an ORF whose function is uncertain. V lost 0 bases to trimming and J lost 5 bases, with 11 bases between them. The CDR3 length is 15 residues. The CDR3 is CASSQSARVDQPQHF. The CDR3 coding sequence is TGCGCCAGCAGTCAATCGGCCAGGGTGGATCAGCCCCAGCATTTT.

The V and J genes are TRBV16 and TRBJ1-6; D unclear. The length of the CDR3 is 16 residues. Germline CDR1 is KGHSY and CDR2 is FQNENV. V dropped 7 bases and J dropped 0 bases, with 13 bases sitting between them. CDR3 DNA: TGTGCCAGCAAGGGAGGCCCGAGCTCCTATAATTCACCCCTCCACTTT. Amino acids: CASKGGPSSYNSPLHF.

The rearrangement joins TRBV6-4 to TRBJ1-4; 11 bases match TRBD1. The CDR3 has 19 amino acids. From germline, CDR1 is MRHNA and CDR2 SNTAGT. The V and J ends lost 6 bases and 8 bases, in that order; junction bases with no gene match: 20. The CDR3 coding sequence is TGTGCCAGCAGGCCCACCCCAAGTCAGGACAGGGGGCGCGGGGAAAAACTGTTTTTT. Its translation: CASRPTPSQDRGRGEKLFF.

The rearrangement uses TRBV5-5 and TRBJ1-2; 7 bases agree with TRBD1. The length of the CDR3 is 16 residues. Germline CDR1 reads SGHKS; CDR2 reads YYEKEE (reference sequence). V lost 1 base and J lost 4; bases outside the gene matches: 10. The CDR3 DNA follows: TGTGCCAGCAGCTTGACGGCCCCGACAGGGACCTATGGCTACACCTTC. Its translation: CASSLTAPTGTYGYTF.

V is TRBV6-1 and J is TRBJ2-5, with D uncertain. V gave up 0 bases and J gave up 5 bases, with 7 bases separating them. This CDR3 region has 13 residues. Germline V gene lookup returns CDR1 MNHNS and CDR2 SASEGT. The CDR3 here is CASSEAIYETQYF. The CDR3 region has the DNA TGTGCCAGCAGTGAAGCTATCTATGAGACCCAGTACTTC.

As for this clone: Different DNA sequences within this sample yield the same CDR3. The chain links TRBV5-1 to TRBJ2-2; TRBD2 matches 8 bases. The length of the CDR3 is 14 residues. Germline CDR1 is SGHRS and CDR2 is YFSETQ. With 5 bases clipped from V and 2 bases from J, the junction kept 2 bases outside the gene matches. CDR3 sequence: CASRTSGNTGELFF. Written as DNA, the CDR3 is TGCGCCAGCAGAACTAGCGGAAACACCGGGGAGCTGTTTTTT.

CDR3 protein: CASSGRQGTPTDTQYF. The CDR3 nucleotides read TGTGCCAGCAGCGGGCGACAGGGGACCCCCACAGATACGCAGTATTTT. The rearrangement links TRBV7-9 to TRBJ2-3; 8 bases align to TRBD1. The CDR3 is 16 amino acids. Germline V gene sequence: CDR1 SEHNR, CDR2 FQNEAQ (reference sequence). V lost 5 bases, J lost 2 bases, and 9 bases stayed unmatched. Full variable domain (outside the CDR3, taken from reference TRBV7-9 and TRBJ2-3): DTGVSQNPRHKITKRGQNVTFRCDPISEHNRLYWYRQTLGQGPEFLTYFQNEAQLEKSRLLSDRFSAERPKGSFSTLEIQRTEQGDSAMYLCASSGRQGTPTDTQYFGPGTRLTVL.